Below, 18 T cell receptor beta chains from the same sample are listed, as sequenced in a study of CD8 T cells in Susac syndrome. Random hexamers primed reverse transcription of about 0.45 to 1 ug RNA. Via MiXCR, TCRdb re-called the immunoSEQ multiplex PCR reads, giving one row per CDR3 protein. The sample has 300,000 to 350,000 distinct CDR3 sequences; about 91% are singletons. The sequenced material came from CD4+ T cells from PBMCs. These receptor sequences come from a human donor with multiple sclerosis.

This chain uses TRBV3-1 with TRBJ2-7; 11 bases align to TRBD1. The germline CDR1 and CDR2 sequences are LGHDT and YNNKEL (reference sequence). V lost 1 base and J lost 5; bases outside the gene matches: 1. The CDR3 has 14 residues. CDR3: CASSQGDRGNEQYF. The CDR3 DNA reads TGTGCCAGCAGCCAAGGGGACAGGGGGAACGAGCAGTACTTC.

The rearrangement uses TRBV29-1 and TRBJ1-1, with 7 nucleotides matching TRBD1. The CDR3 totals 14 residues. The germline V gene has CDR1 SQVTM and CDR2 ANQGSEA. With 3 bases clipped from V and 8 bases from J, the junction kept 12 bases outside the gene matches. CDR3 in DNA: TGCAGCGTTGATAGTACTAGGGGGACAGCAGAAGCTTTCTTT. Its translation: CSVDSTRGTAEAFF.

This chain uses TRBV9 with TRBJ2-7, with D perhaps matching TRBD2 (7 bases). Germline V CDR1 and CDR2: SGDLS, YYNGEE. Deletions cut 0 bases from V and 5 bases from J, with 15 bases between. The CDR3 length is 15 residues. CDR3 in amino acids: CASSVVGGAVHEQYF. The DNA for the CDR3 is TGTGCCAGCAGCGTAGTGGGGGGGGCGGTCCACGAGCAGTACTTC.

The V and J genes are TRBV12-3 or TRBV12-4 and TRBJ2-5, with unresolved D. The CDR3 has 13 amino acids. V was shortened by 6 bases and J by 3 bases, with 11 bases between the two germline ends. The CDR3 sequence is CASRRYGEETQYF. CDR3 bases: TGTGCCAGCAGGAGGTATGGCGAAGAGACCCAGTACTTC.

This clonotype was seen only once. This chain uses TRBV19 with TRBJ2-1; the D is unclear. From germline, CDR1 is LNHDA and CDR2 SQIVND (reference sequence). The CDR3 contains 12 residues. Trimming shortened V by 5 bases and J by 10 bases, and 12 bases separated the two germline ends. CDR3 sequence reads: CASSWVGVEQFF. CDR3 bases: TGTGCCAGTAGTTGGGTCGGTGTCGAGCAGTTCTTC.

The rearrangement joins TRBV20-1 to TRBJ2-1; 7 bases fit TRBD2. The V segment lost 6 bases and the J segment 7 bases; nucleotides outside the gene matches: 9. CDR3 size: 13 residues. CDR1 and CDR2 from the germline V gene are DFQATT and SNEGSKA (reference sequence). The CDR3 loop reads CSALRGGRNEQFF. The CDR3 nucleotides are TGCAGTGCCCTAAGGGGAGGGAGGAATGAGCAGTTCTTC.

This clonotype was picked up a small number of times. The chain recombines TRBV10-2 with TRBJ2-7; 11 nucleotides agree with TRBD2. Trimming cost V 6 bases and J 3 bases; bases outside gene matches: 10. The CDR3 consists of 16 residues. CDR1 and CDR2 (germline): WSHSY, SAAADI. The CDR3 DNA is TGCGCCAGCAGCGAAATAGCGGGGGGGCCGGGCTACGAGCAGTACTTC. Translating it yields CASSEIAGGPGYEQYF.

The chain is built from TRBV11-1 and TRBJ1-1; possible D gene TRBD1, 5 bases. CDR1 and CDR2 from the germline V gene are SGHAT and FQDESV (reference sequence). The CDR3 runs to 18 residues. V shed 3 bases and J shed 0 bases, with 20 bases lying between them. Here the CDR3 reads CASSFARDRKVMNTEAFF. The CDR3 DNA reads TGTGCCAGCAGCTTCGCCAGGGACCGCAAAGTTATGAACACTGAAGCTTTCTTT. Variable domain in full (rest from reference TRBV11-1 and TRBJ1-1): EAEVAQSPRYKITEKSQAVAFWCDPISGHATLYWYRQILGQGPELLVQFQDESVVDDSQLPKDRFSAERLKGVDSTLKIQPAELGDSAMYLCASSFARDRKVMNTEAFFGQGTRLTVV.

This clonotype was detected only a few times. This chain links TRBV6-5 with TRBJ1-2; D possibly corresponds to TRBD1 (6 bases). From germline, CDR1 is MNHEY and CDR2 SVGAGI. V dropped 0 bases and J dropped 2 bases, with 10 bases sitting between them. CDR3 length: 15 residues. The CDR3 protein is CASSYSTGGNYGYTF. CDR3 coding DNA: TGTGCCAGCAGTTACTCGACTGGGGGCAACTATGGCTACACCTTC.

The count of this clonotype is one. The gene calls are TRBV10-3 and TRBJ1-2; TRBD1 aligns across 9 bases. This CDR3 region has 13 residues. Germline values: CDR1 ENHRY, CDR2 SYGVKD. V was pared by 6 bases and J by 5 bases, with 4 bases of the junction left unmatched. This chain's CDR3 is CAISQGTGYGYTF. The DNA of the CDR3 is TGTGCCATCAGCCAGGGGACAGGGTATGGCTACACCTTC.

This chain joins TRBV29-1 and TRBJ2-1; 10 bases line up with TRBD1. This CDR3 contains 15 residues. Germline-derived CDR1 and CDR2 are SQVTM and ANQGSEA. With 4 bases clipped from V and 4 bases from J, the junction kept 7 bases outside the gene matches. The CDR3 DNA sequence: TGCAGCGTTGCATTCCGGGACAGGGGATACAATGAGCAGTTCTTC. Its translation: CSVAFRDRGYNEQFF.

CDR3 loop: CASSDGTGGMDTEAFF. Here the CDR3 DNA reads TGTGCCAGCAGCGACGGGACAGGGGGTATGGACACTGAAGCTTTCTTT. The chain couples TRBV7-9 to TRBJ1-1; 11 bases align to TRBD1. The V gene's germline CDR1 is SEHNR and CDR2 FQNEAQ (reference sequence). V shed 5 bases, J shed 3 bases, and the junction held 8 bases outside the gene matches. This CDR3 is 16 amino acids long.

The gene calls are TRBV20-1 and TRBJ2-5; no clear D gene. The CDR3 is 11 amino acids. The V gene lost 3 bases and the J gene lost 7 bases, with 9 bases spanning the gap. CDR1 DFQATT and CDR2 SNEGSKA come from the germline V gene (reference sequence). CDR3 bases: TGCAGTGCTAGCTCCTCGGGGACCCAGTACTTC. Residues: CSASSSGTQYF.

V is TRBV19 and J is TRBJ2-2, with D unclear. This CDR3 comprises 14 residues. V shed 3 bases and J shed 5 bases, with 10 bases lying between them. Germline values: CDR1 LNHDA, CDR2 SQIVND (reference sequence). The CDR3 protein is CASSMRPRTGELFF. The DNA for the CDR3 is TGTGCCAGTAGTATGAGACCGAGGACCGGGGAGCTGTTTTTT.

The CDR3 DNA follows: TGTGCCAGCAGCGGTCGACTAGAGGGCACAGATACGCAGTATTTT. Residues: CASSGRLEGTDTQYF. The chain employs TRBV11-2 and TRBJ2-3; tentative D call: TRBD2 (6 bases). Germline V gene data show CDR1 as SGHAT and CDR2 as FQNNGV. Trimming removed 5 bases from V and 1 base from J, with 13 bases in between. This CDR3 has 15 amino acids. The entire variable domain, with the rest obtained from reference TRBV11-2 and TRBJ2-3, is as follows: EAGVAQSPRYKIIEKRQSVAFWCNPISGHATLYWYQQILGQGPKLLIQFQNNGVVDDSQLPKDRFSAERLKGVDSTLKIQPAKLEDSAVYLCASSGRLEGTDTQYFGPGTRLTVL.

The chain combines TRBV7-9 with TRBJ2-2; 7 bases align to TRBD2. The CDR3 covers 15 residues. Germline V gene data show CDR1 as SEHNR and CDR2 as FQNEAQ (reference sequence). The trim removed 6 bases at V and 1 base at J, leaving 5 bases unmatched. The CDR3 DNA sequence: TGTGCCAGCAGAGAAGCGGGACTGAACACCGGGGAGCTGTTTTTT. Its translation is CASREAGLNTGELFF.

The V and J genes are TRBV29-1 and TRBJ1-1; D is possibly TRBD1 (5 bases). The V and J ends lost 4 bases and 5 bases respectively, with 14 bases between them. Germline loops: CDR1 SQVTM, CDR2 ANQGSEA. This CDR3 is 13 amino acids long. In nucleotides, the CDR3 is TGCAGCGTTGTGCACGGGGGGGGGACTGAAGCTTTCTTT. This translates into CSVVHGGGTEAFF.

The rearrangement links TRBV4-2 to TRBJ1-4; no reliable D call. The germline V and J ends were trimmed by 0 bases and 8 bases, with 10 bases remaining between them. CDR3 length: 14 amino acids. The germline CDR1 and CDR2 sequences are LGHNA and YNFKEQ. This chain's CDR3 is CASSQEGGREKLFF. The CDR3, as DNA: TGTGCCAGCAGCCAAGAAGGCGGGCGCGAAAAACTGTTTTTT.